What follows are 23 T cell receptor beta chains derived from one specimen sequenced in a study of CD8+CD57+ T cells in acquired aplastic anemia. The TCR beta profiling, which covered VDJ combination and CDR3 sequence, was carried out using genomic DNA as the template. TCRdb re-analysed the reads in MiXCR, keeping a single row per CDR3 protein. The sample shows 250,000 to 350,000 distinct CDR3 sequences, 56% of them seen only once. Individuals selected for sequencing had exhibited CD8+CD57+ cell expansion on flow cytometry. The sample was sorted CD4+, CD8+, or CD8+CD57+ T cells (not recorded which) from PBMCs. The receptors come from a human donor with aplastic anemia.

The chain is built from TRBV6-2 or TRBV6-3 and TRBJ2-3; the D is unclear. Trimming left V 7 bases short and J 4 bases short, with 18 bases between. The CDR3 totals 15 residues. CDR1 MNHEY and CDR2 SVGEGT come from the germline V gene. The CDR3 sequence: CASNSKRVGADTQYF. The CDR3 coding sequence is TGTGCCAGCAATAGCAAAAGGGTTGGGGCAGATACGCAGTATTTT.

This clonotype was picked up many times. The gene calls are TRBV2 and TRBJ1-5; 9 nucleotides align to TRBD1. V shed 6 bases and J 1 base; nucleotides not matched to a gene: 7. The germline gives CDR1 SNHLY, CDR2 FYNNEI. This CDR3 spans 16 amino acids. The CDR3, as DNA: TGTGCCAGCAGGACTAAGGGACAGGGAAGCAATCAGCCCCAGCATTTT. Its protein product is CASRTKGQGSNQPQHF.

At least ten counts were recorded for this clonotype. The J gene is TRBJ2-3, the V gene TRBV19; 11 bases align to TRBD2. The CDR3 loop spans 16 amino acids. Losses at the gene ends were 3 bases for V and 2 bases for J; bases not matched to a gene: 4. The germline gives CDR1 LNHDA, CDR2 SQIVND (reference sequence). CDR3 sequence (DNA): TGTGCCAGTAGTATTGCACTAGCGGGGGACACAGATACGCAGTATTTT. Translating gives CASSIALAGDTDTQYF. The full variable domain, rest sourced from reference TRBV19 and TRBJ2-3, is DGGITQSPKYLFRKEGQNVTLSCEQNLNHDAMYWYRQDPGQGLRLIYYSQIVNDFQKGDIAEGYSVSREKKESFPLTVTSAQKNPTAFYLCASSIALAGDTDTQYFGPGTRLTVL.

The chain recombines TRBV4-3 with TRBJ2-1; D is perhaps TRBD2 (6 bases). Germline assignment: CDR1 LGHNA and CDR2 YSLEER. The CDR3 runs 16 residues. The V end lost 4 bases, the J end lost 9 bases, and 22 bases lay between the germline ends. In DNA, the CDR3 is TGCGCCAGCAGCCCCTCTTCCGGGACTGCGTCTCCTGAGCAGTTCTTC. The encoded protein is CASSPSSGTASPEQFF.

The chain combines TRBV13 with TRBJ1-1; 8 bases are a match to TRBD1. Germline loops: CDR1 PRHDT, CDR2 FYEKMQ (reference sequence). The CDR3 is 15 amino acids. Trimming at V came to 0 bases and at J to 4 bases, leaving 4 bases not matched to a gene. CDR3 sequence reads: CASSLGWTGSTEAFF. The CDR3 DNA reads TGTGCCAGCAGCTTAGGCTGGACAGGGTCCACTGAAGCTTTCTTT.

The table lists this clonotype with a count of one. The rearrangement links TRBV12-3 or TRBV12-4 to TRBJ2-1; 10 bases align to TRBD1. CDR3 length equals 16 residues. J lost 8 bases, V lost 6 bases, and 13 bases had no gene match. For the CDR3, the DNA is TGTGCCAGCAGACCAGGACAGGGGGGAATGGTCGATGAGCAGTTCTTC. This gives the protein CASRPGQGGMVDEQFF.

Note on this clonotype: Sequence at one end of the junction differs from germline and may be a read error. The chain couples TRBV20-1 to TRBJ1-1; D is ambiguous. CDR3 length: 15 residues. CDR1 DFQATT and CDR2 SNEGSKA come from the germline V gene (reference sequence). CDR3 in amino acids: CSASRVHRLNTGAFF. The CDR3 DNA reads as TGCAGTGCAAGCCGGGTACACCGACTGAACACTGGAGCTTTCTTT.

The table lists this clonotype with many counts. The genes are TRBV2 and TRBJ1-4, with D possibly matching TRBD1 (6 bases). CDR3 length: 15 residues. The V gene lost 4 bases and the J gene lost 0 bases, with 9 bases spanning the gap. Per the germline V gene, CDR1 is SNHLY and CDR2 is FYNNEI. CDR3 loop: CASSGTVATNEKLFF. For the CDR3, the DNA is TGTGCCAGCAGTGGGACAGTTGCAACTAATGAAAAACTGTTTTTT.

This clonotype was observed at least ten times. The chain joins TRBV4-1 to TRBJ1-4; maybe TRBD1 (5 bases). Trimming pared 1 base from V and 0 bases from J, leaving 15 bases between. CDR1 is MGHRA, CDR2 YSYEKL, per germline. This CDR3 is 18 amino acids long. Here the CDR3 DNA reads TGCGCCAGCAGCCAAGCAGGACGGGGGAAGACAACTAATGAAAAACTGTTTTTT. Translation gives CASSQAGRGKTTNEKLFF.

This rearrangement joins TRBV20-1 to TRBJ2-5; no definite D call. The CDR3 contains 12 residues. Germline V lookup: CDR1 DFQATT, CDR2 SNEGSKA (reference sequence). Trimming removed 3 bases from V and 2 bases from J, with 7 bases in between. As DNA, the CDR3 is TGCAGTGCTAGTCTGGGGCAAGAGACCCAGTACTTC. It yields the protein CSASLGQETQYF.

This clonotype was seen only a few times. The chain links TRBV9 to TRBJ2-7; D gene ambiguous. Between the trimmed V and J ends, which lost 2 bases and 2 bases, there was a span of 8 bases. The CDR3 is 13 residues long. Germline V gives CDR1 SGDLS, CDR2 YYNGEE. The CDR3 loop is CASSVAGTYEQYF. CDR3 nucleotides: TGTGCCAGCAGCGTGGCAGGCACCTACGAGCAGTACTTC. The full variable domain, in which reference TRBV9 and TRBJ2-7 provide the parts outside the CDR3, is DSGVTQTPKHLITATGQRVTLRCSPRSGDLSVYWYQQSLDQGLQFLIQYYNGEERAKGNILERFSAQQFPDLHSELNLSSLELGDSALYFCASSVAGTYEQYFGPGTRLTVT.

The genes are TRBV7-9 and TRBJ2-7; 10 bases map to TRBD1. Germline CDR1 reads SEHNR; CDR2 reads FQNEAQ (reference sequence). The CDR3 is 14 residues long. The V gene end was trimmed by 3 bases and the J gene end by 4 bases; junction bases not matched to a gene: 3. The CDR3 sequence is CASSFWDRGYEQYF. The CDR3 DNA follows: TGTGCCAGCAGCTTTTGGGACAGGGGTTACGAGCAGTACTTC.

This clonotype was observed many times. The V gene is TRBV19, the J gene TRBJ1-1, with TRBD1 matching over 7 bases. The V segment lost 6 bases and the J segment 0 bases; nucleotides outside the gene matches: 4. In germline, CDR1 is LNHDA, CDR2 SQIVND (reference sequence). The CDR3 has 14 amino acids. For the CDR3, the DNA is TGTGCCAGTAGGAGGGACAGTTTGAACACTGAAGCTTTCTTT. Translation gives CASRRDSLNTEAFF.

The chain links TRBV7-3 to TRBJ2-1; 8 bases are a match to TRBD2. This CDR3 is 15 amino acids long. Germline CDR1 and CDR2: SGHTA and FQGTGA. V shed 0 bases and J 7 bases; nucleotides not matched to a gene: 5. CDR3 protein: CASSLTSGAGNEQFF. The CDR3, as DNA: TGTGCCAGCAGCTTAACTAGCGGGGCCGGGAATGAGCAGTTCTTC.

The chain employs TRBV24-1 and TRBJ1-6; 7 nucleotides agree with TRBD1. The V and J ends lost 8 bases and 17 bases, in that order; junction bases with no gene match: 5. Germline CDR1 is KGHDR and CDR2 is SFDVKD. The CDR3 is made up of 10 amino acids. The CDR3 nucleotides read TGTGCCACCAAGATTGACAGGGTCCACTTT. As protein: CATKIDRVHF.

This clonotype was detected ten times or more. DNA for the CDR3: TGCAGCGTGGGAGGACAGGACTATGGCTACACCTTC. This encodes CSVGGQDYGYTF. V usage is TRBV29-1 and J usage is TRBJ1-2, with TRBD1 matching over 7 bases. Germline V gene data show CDR1 as SQVTM and CDR2 as ANQGSEA. CDR3 length equals 12 residues. With V trimmed by 6 bases and J by 3 bases, 4 bases remained unmatched.

The chain joins TRBV2 to TRBJ1-5; D remains ambiguous. CDR3 length: 15 amino acids. Trimming pared 9 bases from V and 0 bases from J, leaving 15 bases between. The germline CDR1 and CDR2 sequences are SNHLY and FYNNEI. CDR3 sequence (DNA): TGTGCCAGTCAGCAAAGTGCGTATAGCAATCAGCCCCAGCATTTT. Amino acid sequence: CASQQSAYSNQPQHF.

The chain is built from TRBV11-1 and TRBJ2-7; 7 nucleotides line up with TRBD1. Germline V gives CDR1 SGHAT, CDR2 FQDESV (reference sequence). The CDR3 has 15 residues. V was pared by 5 bases and J by 0 bases, with 7 bases of the junction left unmatched. The CDR3 coding sequence is TGTGCCAGCAGCAGAACAGGGGTCATCTCCTACGAGCAGTACTTC. Amino acid sequence: CASSRTGVISYEQYF.

The J gene is TRBJ1-4, the V gene TRBV2, with 7 bases that match TRBD1. The CDR3 runs to 14 residues. CDR1 SNHLY and CDR2 FYNNEI come from the germline V gene. J gave up 5 bases and V 6 bases, and 6 bases lay outside the gene matches. The CDR3 coding sequence is TGTGCCAGCAGGACGGGACAGCTCAATGAAAAACTGTTTTTT. It yields the protein CASRTGQLNEKLFF.

This clonotype was observed a handful of times. CDR3 amino acids: CASSFRGTGRAVNSPLHF. In DNA form, the CDR3 reads TGTGCCAGCAGCTTCAGAGGGACAGGGAGGGCGGTCAATTCACCCCTCCACTTT. This chain joins TRBV7-9 and TRBJ1-6; 9 nucleotides match TRBD1. This CDR3 spans 18 amino acids. Per germline, CDR1 SEHNR and CDR2 FQNEAQ (reference sequence). J lost 7 bases, V lost 3 bases, and 13 bases had no gene match.

This chain uses TRBV29-1 with TRBJ1-3, with D maybe TRBD1 (5 bases). CDR3 length: 14 amino acids. Per germline, CDR1 SQVTM and CDR2 ANQGSEA. V lost 4 bases and J lost 0, with 10 bases in between. In DNA form, the CDR3 reads TGCAGCGTTGGTTGGGGACTCTCTGGAAACACCATATATTTT. Its translation is CSVGWGLSGNTIYF. Together with reference TRBV29-1 and TRBJ1-3, the CDR3 gives the full variable domain: SAVISQKPSRDICQRGTSLTIQCQVDSQVTMMFWYRQQPGQSLTLIATANQGSEATYESGFVIDKFPISRPNLTFSTLTVSNMSPEDSSIYLCSVGWGLSGNTIYFGEGSWLTVV.

The genes are TRBV7-6 and TRBJ2-1; D possibly corresponds to TRBD2 (6 bases). The CDR3 is 16 residues long. CDR1 SGHVS and CDR2 FNYEAQ come from the germline V gene. V was shortened by 0 bases and J by 4 bases, with 13 bases between the two germline ends. Here the CDR3 reads CASSLARDGGYNEQFF. The DNA for the CDR3 is TGTGCCAGCAGCTTAGCGCGGGATGGTGGGTACAATGAGCAGTTCTTC.

Of note for this clonotype: At one boundary the junction diverges from the germline segment, which might be a read error. The rearrangement links TRBV7-2 to TRBJ1-2, with TRBD1 matching 8 bases. From germline, CDR1 is SGHTA and CDR2 FQGNSA. The CDR3 spans 13 residues. CDR3 in DNA: TGTGCCAGCTCCATGACAGGGGTCGGCGGCTGCACCTTC. This codes for CASSMTGVGGCTF.